This T cell receptor (beta chain) was identified during a study of T cell repertoires in cytomegalovirus infection. Overall study: Selected CMV epitopes included recently identified HLA-C-restricted ones as well as well-studied HLA-B-restricted ones. Through public TCR beta signatures, both CMV infection and matching HLA type were indicated. Study conclusions and caveats: There were carriers of CMV plus the relevant HLA, and cumulative public TCR beta family frequency identified them. CMV-specific HLA-C-restricted TCR beta clonotypes dominated the ex vivo response.

TCRdb processed the reads anew with MiXCR; each CDR3 protein has one entry. The sample records a few hundred thousand distinct CDR3 sequences, around two fifths being singletons. Comment on this clonotype: Its antigen is undetermined.

The junction had 26 bases not matched to a gene; V was cut back by 12 bases and J by 3 bases. This CDR3 comprises 19 residues. The germline gives CDR1 KGHDR, CDR2 SFDVKD. The chain joins TRBV24-1 to TRBJ2-5; 8 nucleotides match TRBD2. The input for sequencing was cultured PBMCs, taken from culture after CMV antigen stimulation. This clonotype originated in a human donor in good health (CMV status not recorded). Some clones in this sample may be carry-over from other donors' samples. CDR3 nucleotide sequence: TGTGCCGCCCCTTTGGAGGGGGGGGTTCCGGGAGGGCGGAAAGAGACCCAGTACTTC. Residues: CAAPLEGGVPGGRKETQYF.